This T cell receptor beta chain was captured in a study of PD-L1 blockade in urothelial cancer. Here immunoSEQ multiplex PCR was the method, and the copy in TCRdb shows in-frame clones only, minus some. Seen here are some 120,000 clones, approximately 90% observed once, and the top ten hold 3% to 4.5%. Germline V gene sequence: CDR1 GTSNPN, CDR2 SVGIG (reference sequence). V lost 4 bases to trimming and J lost 0 bases; unmatched junction nucleotides: 2. This CDR3 comprises 14 residues. Time point: peripheral blood 6 weeks after treatment start. All patients handed over anywhere from 1 to 8 samples, pretreatment and on-treatment.

This receptor was identified in a man in his sixties with urothelial cancer. V usage is TRBV30 and J usage is TRBJ2-1; 8 bases are a match to TRBD1. The specimen was PBMCs, collected around atezolizumab (anti-PD-L1) treatment. DNA for the CDR3: TGTGCCTGGAACAGGGGGAGCTCCTACAATGAGCAGTTCTTC. Protein: CAWNRGSSYNEQFF.